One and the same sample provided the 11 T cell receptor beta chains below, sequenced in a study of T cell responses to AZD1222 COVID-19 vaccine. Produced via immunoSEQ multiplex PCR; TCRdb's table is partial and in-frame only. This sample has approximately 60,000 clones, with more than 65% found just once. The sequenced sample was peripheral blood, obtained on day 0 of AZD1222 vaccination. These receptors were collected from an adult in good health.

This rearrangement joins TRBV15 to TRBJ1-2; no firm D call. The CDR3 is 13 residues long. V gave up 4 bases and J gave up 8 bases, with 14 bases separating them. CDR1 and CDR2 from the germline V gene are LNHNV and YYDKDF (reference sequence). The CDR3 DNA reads TGTGCCACCAGCACCGAGGTCCGGAGGGGCTACACCTTC. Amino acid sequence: CATSTEVRRGYTF. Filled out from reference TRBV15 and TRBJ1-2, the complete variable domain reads DAMVIQNPRYQVTQFGKPVTLSCSQTLNHNVMYWYQQKSSQAPKLLFHYYDKDFNNEADTPDNFQSRRPNTSFCFLDIRSPGLGDTAMYLCATSTEVRRGYTFGSGTRLTVV.

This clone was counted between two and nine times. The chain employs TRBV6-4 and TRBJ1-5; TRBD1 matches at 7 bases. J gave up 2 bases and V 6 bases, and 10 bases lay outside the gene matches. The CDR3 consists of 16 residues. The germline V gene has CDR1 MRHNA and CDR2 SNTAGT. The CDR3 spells CASRDYRGLRNQPQHF. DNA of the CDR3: TGTGCCAGCAGGGATTACAGGGGATTACGCAATCAGCCCCAGCATTTT.

The CDR3 region has the DNA TGTGCCAGCAGCTTCATTTATTCTGGCGAAAAACTGTTTTTT. This sequence encodes CASSFIYSGEKLFF. The chain joins TRBV7-9 to TRBJ1-4, with unresolved D. Germline CDR1 and CDR2: SEHNR and FQNEAQ (reference sequence). This CDR3 comprises 14 residues. V lost 3 bases and J 8 bases, leaving 13 bases between the germline ends.

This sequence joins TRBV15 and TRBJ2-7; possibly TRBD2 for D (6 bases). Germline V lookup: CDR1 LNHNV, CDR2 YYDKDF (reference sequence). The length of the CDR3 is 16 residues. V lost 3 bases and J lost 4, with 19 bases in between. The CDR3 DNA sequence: TGTGCCACCAGCAGGGAGACGGGACTCCTTGTTTACGAGCAGTACGTC. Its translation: CATSRETGLLVYEQYV.

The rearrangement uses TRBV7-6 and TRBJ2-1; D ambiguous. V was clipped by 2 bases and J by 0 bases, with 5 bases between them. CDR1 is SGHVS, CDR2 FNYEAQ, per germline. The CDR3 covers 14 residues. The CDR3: CASSLRASYNEQFF. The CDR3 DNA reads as TGTGCCAGCAGCTTAAGGGCCTCCTACAATGAGCAGTTCTTC.

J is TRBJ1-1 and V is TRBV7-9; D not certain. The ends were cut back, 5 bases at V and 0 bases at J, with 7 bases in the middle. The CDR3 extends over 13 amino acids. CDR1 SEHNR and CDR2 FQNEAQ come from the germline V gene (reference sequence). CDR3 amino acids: CASSPRVNTEAFF. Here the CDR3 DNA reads TGTGCCAGCAGCCCCCGAGTGAACACTGAAGCTTTCTTT.

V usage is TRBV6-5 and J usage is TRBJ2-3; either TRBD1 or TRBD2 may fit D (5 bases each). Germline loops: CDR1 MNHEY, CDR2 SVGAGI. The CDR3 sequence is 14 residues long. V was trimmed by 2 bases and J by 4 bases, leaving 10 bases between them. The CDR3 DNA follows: TGTGCCAGCAGTTACGGGACCGGAGCAGATACGCAGTATTTT. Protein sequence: CASSYGTGADTQYF.

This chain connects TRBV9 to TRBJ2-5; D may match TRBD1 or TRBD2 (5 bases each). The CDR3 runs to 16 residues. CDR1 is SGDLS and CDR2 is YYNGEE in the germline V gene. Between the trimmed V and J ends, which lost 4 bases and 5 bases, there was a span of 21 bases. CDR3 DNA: TGTGCCAGCAGCCCACGGATCGGGACCTCCGGTGAGACCCAGTACTTC. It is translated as CASSPRIGTSGETQYF.

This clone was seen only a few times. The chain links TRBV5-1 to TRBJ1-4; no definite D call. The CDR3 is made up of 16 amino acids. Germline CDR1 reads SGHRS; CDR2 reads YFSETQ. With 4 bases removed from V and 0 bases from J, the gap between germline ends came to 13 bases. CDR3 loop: CASSPRADATNEKLFF. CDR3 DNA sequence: TGCGCCAGCAGCCCGAGGGCGGACGCAACTAATGAAAAACTGTTTTTT.

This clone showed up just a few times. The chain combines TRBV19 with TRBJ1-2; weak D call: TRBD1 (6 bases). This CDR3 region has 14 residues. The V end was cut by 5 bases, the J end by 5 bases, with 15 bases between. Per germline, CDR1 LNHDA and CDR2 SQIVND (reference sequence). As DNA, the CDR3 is TGTGCCAGTAGTTTCTCACAGGGTTGGTATGGCTACACCTTC. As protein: CASSFSQGWYGYTF.

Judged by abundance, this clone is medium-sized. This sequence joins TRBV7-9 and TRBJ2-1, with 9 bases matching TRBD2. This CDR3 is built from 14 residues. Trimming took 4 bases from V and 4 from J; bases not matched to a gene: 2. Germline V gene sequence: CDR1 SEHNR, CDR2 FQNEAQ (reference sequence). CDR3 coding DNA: TGTGCCAGCAGCTCGACTAGCGGATACAATGAGCAGTTCTTC. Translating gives CASSSTSGYNEQFF.